The T cell receptor beta chain under discussion was sequenced for a study of vaccination effects on CD4 cells after COVID-19. Study-level results: Whether induced by infection or by vaccine, clones showed marked clonal contraction late after vaccination.

V shed 3 bases, J shed 0 bases, and the junction held 7 bases outside the gene matches. CDR1 is MGHRA, CDR2 YSYEKL, per germline. The CDR3 contains 18 residues. On this clone itself: What it binds is unknown.

Using immunoSEQ multiplex PCR, the repertoire was profiled, and TCRdb retains in-frame clones only, with some absent. The data show about 74,000 clones, roughly three quarters seen once. At the end of approximately 10 days of culture, CD4+ T cells were isolated. The specimen comprised CD4+ T cells from PBMCs cultured without peptide, sampled before COVID-19 vaccination. This clonotype originated in a human donor who received a COVID-19 vaccine. V is TRBV4-1 and J is TRBJ2-6, with 8 bases identical to TRBD1. The CDR3 coding sequence is TGCGCCAGCAGCCACCCCCGGACAGGGTACTCTGGGGCCAACGTCCTGACTTTC. Its protein product is CASSHPRTGYSGANVLTF.